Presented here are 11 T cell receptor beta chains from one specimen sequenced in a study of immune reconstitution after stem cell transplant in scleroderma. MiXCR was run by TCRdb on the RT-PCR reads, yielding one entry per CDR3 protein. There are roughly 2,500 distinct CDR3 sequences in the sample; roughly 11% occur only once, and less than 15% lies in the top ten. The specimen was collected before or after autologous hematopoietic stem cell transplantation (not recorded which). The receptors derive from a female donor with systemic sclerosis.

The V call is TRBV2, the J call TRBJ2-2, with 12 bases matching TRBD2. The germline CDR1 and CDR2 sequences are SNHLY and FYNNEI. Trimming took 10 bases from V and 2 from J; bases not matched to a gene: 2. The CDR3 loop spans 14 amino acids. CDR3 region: CAKGLAGNTGELFF. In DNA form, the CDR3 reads TGTGCCAAAGGACTAGCGGGAAACACCGGGGAGCTGTTTTTT.

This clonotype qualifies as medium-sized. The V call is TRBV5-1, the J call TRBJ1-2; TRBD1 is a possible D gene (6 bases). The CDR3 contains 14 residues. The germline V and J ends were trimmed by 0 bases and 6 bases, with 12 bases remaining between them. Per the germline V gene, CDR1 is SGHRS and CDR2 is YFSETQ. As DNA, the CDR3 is TGCGCCAGCAGCTTGGCTTCAGGGGTCAATGGCTACACCTTC. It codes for CASSLASGVNGYTF.

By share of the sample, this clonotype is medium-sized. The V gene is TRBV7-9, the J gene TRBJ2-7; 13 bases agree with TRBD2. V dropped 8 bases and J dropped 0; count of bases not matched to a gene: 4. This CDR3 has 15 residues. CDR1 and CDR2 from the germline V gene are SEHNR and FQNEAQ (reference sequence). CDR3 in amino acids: CASGRLAGGSYEQYF. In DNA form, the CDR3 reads TGTGCCAGCGGACGACTAGCGGGGGGCTCCTACGAGCAGTACTTC.

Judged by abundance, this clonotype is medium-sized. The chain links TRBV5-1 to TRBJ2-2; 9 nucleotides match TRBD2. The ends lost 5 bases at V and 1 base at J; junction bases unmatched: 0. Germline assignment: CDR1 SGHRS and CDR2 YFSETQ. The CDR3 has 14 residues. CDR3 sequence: CASRTSGNTGELFF. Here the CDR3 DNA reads TGCGCCAGCAGGACTAGCGGGAACACCGGGGAGCTGTTTTTT.

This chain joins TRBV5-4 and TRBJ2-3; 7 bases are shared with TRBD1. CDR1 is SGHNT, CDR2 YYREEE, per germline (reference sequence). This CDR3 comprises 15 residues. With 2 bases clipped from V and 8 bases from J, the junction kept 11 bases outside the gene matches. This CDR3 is CASSFRGGRKSTQYF. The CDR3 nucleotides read TGTGCCAGCAGCTTCCGAGGGGGCCGGAAGAGTACGCAGTATTTT.

The CDR3: CSASELGGGDTQYF. The CDR3 DNA sequence: TGCAGTGCTTCGGAGCTGGGGGGCGGGGATACGCAGTATTTT. The chain is built from TRBV20-1 and TRBJ2-3, with D perhaps being TRBD1 or TRBD2 (6 bases each). V was pared by 5 bases and J by 6 bases, with 18 bases between. CDR1 is DFQATT and CDR2 is SNEGSKA in the germline V gene (reference sequence). This CDR3 comprises 14 residues.

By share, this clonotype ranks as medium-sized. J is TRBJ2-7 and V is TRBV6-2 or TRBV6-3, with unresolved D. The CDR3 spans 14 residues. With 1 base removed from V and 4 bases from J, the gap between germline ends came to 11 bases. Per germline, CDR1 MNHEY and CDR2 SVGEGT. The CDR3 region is CASSYFEIGYEQYF. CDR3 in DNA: TGTGCCAGCAGTTACTTCGAGATCGGGTACGAGCAGTACTTC.

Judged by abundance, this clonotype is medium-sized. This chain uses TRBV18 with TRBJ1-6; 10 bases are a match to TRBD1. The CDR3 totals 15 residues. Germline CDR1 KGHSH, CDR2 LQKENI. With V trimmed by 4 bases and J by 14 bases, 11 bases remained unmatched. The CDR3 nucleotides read TGTGCCAGCTCACAAGCCCCGGGACAGGGGATATCCCTCCACTTT. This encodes CASSQAPGQGISLHF.

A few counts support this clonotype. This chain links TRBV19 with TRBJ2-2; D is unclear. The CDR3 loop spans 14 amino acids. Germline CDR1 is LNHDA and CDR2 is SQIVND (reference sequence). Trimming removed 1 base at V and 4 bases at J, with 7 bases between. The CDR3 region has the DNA TGTGCCAGTAGTATAGGACAAGCCACCGGGGAGCTGTTTTTT. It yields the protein CASSIGQATGELFF.

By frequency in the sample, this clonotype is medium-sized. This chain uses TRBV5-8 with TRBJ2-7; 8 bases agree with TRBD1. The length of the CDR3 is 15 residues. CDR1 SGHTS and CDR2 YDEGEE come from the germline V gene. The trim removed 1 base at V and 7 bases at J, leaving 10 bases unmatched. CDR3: CASSLPGTGPGEQYF. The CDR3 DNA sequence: TGTGCCAGCAGCTTGCCCGGGACAGGCCCAGGAGAGCAGTACTTC.

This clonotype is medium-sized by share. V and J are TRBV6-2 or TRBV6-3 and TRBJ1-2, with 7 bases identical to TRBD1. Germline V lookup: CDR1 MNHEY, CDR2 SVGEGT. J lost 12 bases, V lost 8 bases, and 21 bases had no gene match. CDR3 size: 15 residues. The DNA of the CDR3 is TGTGCCAGCCACGGACAGGCCACTGACATACGTGGGGACACCTTC. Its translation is CASHGQATDIRGDTF.